Below, 30 T cell receptor beta chains from the same sample are listed, as sequenced in a study of T cells in women clearing cervical HPV infection. Measured with immunoSEQ multiplex PCR; TCRdb has only the in-frame clones, and not every one. The specimen's table records tens of thousands of clones. The sample comprised blood buffy coat. These receptors all come from a woman between 18 and 75 years old with a cervical HPV16 infection that either progressed to CIN3+ or cleared (not recorded which).

Details on this clone: The read comes to an end 3 residues before the CDR3 does, leaving the germline J gene to fill in the end. The chain combines TRBV4-1 with TRBJ2-2; the match to TRBD1 covers 8 bases. The germline V gene encodes CDR1 MGHRA and CDR2 YSYEKL. This CDR3 region has 14 residues. The CDR3 loop reads CASSDRGNVEKLFF. Partial CDR3 DNA: TGCGCCAGCAGTGACAGGGGAAACGTTGAAAAG.

On this clone: The CDR3 end falls 3 residues outside the read, so it is completed with the germline J gene. The chain couples TRBV7-2 to TRBJ1-1; a weak D match, TRBD1 (6 bases). Trimming removed 6 bases at V and 2 bases at J, with 16 bases between. Germline assignment: CDR1 SGHTA and CDR2 FQGNSA. The CDR3 is 15 amino acids. The part of the CDR3 DNA that was read is TGTGCCAGCAGTTTTCAGGGGCAGAGCAACACTGAA. As protein: CASSFQGQSNTE. The entire CDR3 protein reads CASSFQGQSNTEAFF.

With respect to this clone: The missing CDR3 end, 3 residues past where the read stops, is filled in from the germline J gene. The genes are TRBV7-8 and TRBJ2-7; 7 nucleotides line up with TRBD1. This CDR3 contains 13 residues. The junction had 6 bases not matched to a gene; V was cut back by 5 bases and J by 5 bases. Per the germline V gene, CDR1 is SGHVS and CDR2 is FQNEAQ. CDR3 loop: CASSPTGPNEQYF. Incomplete CDR3 DNA: TGTGCCAGCAGCCCGACAGGGCCCAACGAG.

Notes on this clone: Read coverage stops 3 residues before the CDR3 terminus; the germline J gene supplies the remainder. The chain uses TRBV20-1 and TRBJ2-2, with a weak D call TRBD1 (6 bases). Germline loops: CDR1 DFQATT, CDR2 SNEGSKA (reference sequence). Trimming stripped 0 bases from V and 0 bases from J, with 11 bases between. This CDR3 spans 16 amino acids. This CDR3 is CSARDLGGPNTGELFF. The DNA read from the CDR3 is TGCAGTGCTAGAGATCTAGGGGGACCGAACACCGGGGAG.

Regarding this clone: The read terminates 3 residues ahead of where the CDR3 ends, so the germline J gene completes it. The chain links TRBV20-1 to TRBJ1-2; TRBD1 is a possible D gene (6 bases). V gave up 7 bases and J gave up 2 bases, with 14 bases separating them. The CDR3 has 13 residues. Germline-derived CDR1 and CDR2 are DFQATT and SNEGSKA (reference sequence). The covered CDR3 bases are TGCAGTGTTAAAACAGGGACCAACTATGGC. Encoded protein: CSVKTGTNYG. The full CDR3 is CSVKTGTNYGYTF.

A word on this clone: The missing CDR3 end, 3 residues past where the read stops, is filled in from the germline J gene. This chain joins TRBV5-4 and TRBJ2-7; TRBD2 might be the D (7 bases). CDR3 size: 14 residues. Trimming removed 2 bases from V and 2 bases from J, with 11 bases in between. The germline gives CDR1 SGHNT, CDR2 YYREEE (reference sequence). The covered CDR3 bases are TGTGCCAGCAGCTTCGAGGGGGGGGCCTACGAG. It yields the protein CASSFEGGAYE. The full CDR3 reads CASSFEGGAYEQYF.

Concerning this clone itself: The sequence runs out 3 residues before the end of the CDR3; the remainder is reconstructed from the germline J gene. V is TRBV30 and J is TRBJ1-4, with TRBD1 matching 7 bases. This CDR3 is 15 amino acids long. From germline, CDR1 is GTSNPN and CDR2 SVGIG (reference sequence). With V trimmed by 0 bases and J by 8 bases, 9 bases remained unmatched. The part of the CDR3 DNA that was read is TGTGCCTGGAGTGTACTCGGGACAGTGGGAGAAAAA. Translated: CAWSVLGTVGEK. The entire CDR3 is CAWSVLGTVGEKLFF.

Regarding this clone: The read terminates 3 residues ahead of where the CDR3 ends, so the germline J gene completes it. This chain links TRBV7-9 with TRBJ2-7, with D hard to call. Germline-derived CDR1 and CDR2 are SEHNR and FQNEAQ (reference sequence). This CDR3 has 13 residues. Trimming cost V 5 bases and J 3 bases, with 11 bases left between them. The sequenced part of the CDR3 DNA is TGTGCCAGCAGCCTAGACTCCTTCTACGAG. The encoded protein is CASSLDSFYE. The entire CDR3 sequence reads CASSLDSFYEQYF.

Details on this clone: The CDR3 extends 3 residues past the end of the read, so its final part is completed from the germline J gene. The chain combines TRBV2 with TRBJ2-7; D unclear. Germline values: CDR1 SNHLY, CDR2 FYNNEI. Between the trimmed V and J ends, which lost 7 bases and 3 bases, there was a span of 7 bases. The CDR3 contains 11 residues. CDR3 in amino acids: CASNPGYEQYF. The CDR3 bases that were read are TGTGCCAGCAACCCGGGCTACGAG. The full variable domain, completed using reference TRBV2 and TRBJ2-7, is EPEVTQTPSHQVTQMGQEVILRCVPISNHLYFYWYRQILGQKVEFLVSFYNNEISEKSEIFDDQFSVERPDGSNFTLKIRSTKLEDSAMYFCASNPGYEQYFGPGTRLTVT.

About this clone: Read coverage stops 3 residues before the CDR3 terminus; the germline J gene supplies the remainder. The chain carries TRBV29-1 and TRBJ2-5, with TRBD1 matching over 9 bases. Germline CDR1 and CDR2: SQVTM and ANQGSEA. Trimming took 6 bases from V and 6 from J; bases not matched to a gene: 5. The CDR3 sequence is 12 residues long. CDR3 bases read: TGCAGCGTACGGACAGGGGACCAGACC. Translating it yields CSVRTGDQT. The whole CDR3 protein is CSVRTGDQTQYF. The variable domain in full, completed from reference TRBV29-1 and TRBJ2-5, reads SAVISQKPSRDICQRGTSLTIQCQVDSQVTMMFWYRQQPGQSLTLIATANQGSEATYESGFVIDKFPISRPNLTFSTLTVSNMSPEDSSIYLCSVRTGDQTQYFGPGTRLLVL.

Remarks on this clone: The CDR3 is cut off 3 residues early in the read; its end comes from the germline J gene. This CDR3 is also generated by other DNA sequences in the sample. V and J are TRBV5-6 and TRBJ1-5; the D is unclear. V was cut by 2 bases and J by 4 bases, with 7 bases left in between. Germline CDR1 is SGHDT and CDR2 is YYEEEE. The CDR3 spans 13 residues. The CDR3 here is CASSLGQNQPQHF. The sequenced CDR3 bases are TGTGCCAGCAGCTTAGGTCAGAATCAGCCC.

Comments on this clone: The CDR3 end lies 3 residues beyond the end of the read and is filled in from the germline J gene. This rearrangement joins TRBV30 to TRBJ1-2; 9 bases match TRBD1. This CDR3 comprises 16 residues. The V gene's germline CDR1 is GTSNPN and CDR2 SVGIG (reference sequence). CDR3 DNA, as far as it was read: TGTGCCTGGAGTCCCCCCGGGACAGGGTTACACAATGAC. This gives the protein CAWSPPGTGLHND. The full CDR3 reads CAWSPPGTGLHNDYTF.

Regarding this clone: The CDR3 extends 3 residues past the end of the read, so its final part is completed from the germline J gene. Other DNA sequences in this sample translate to the same CDR3. V gene TRBV30 combines with J gene TRBJ1-2; D may be TRBD1 (5 bases). V gave up 0 bases and J gave up 4 bases, with 9 bases separating them. Germline loops: CDR1 GTSNPN, CDR2 SVGIG (reference sequence). The CDR3 runs 13 residues. The CDR3 reads CAWSVGGGYGYTF. The CDR3 bases that were read are TGTGCCTGGAGTGTGGGCGGGGGCTATGGC.

A note on this clone: The read is 3 residues too short to cover the CDR3 end, so that end is filled in from the germline J gene. The chain links TRBV10-3 to TRBJ2-3; TRBD2 agrees at 8 bases. After removal of 11 bases from V and 3 bases from J, the junction contained 10 bases not matched to a gene. In germline, CDR1 is ENHRY, CDR2 SYGVKD. This CDR3 spans 14 amino acids. CDR3 residues: CAVKREWRTDTQYF. CDR3 DNA, as far as it was read: TGTGCCGTAAAGCGGGAGTGGAGGACAGATACG.

Points on this clone: The CDR3 is cut off 3 residues early in the read; its end comes from the germline J gene. This rearrangement joins TRBV2 to TRBJ1-2; possible D gene TRBD1, 6 bases. CDR1 is SNHLY, CDR2 FYNNEI, per germline. The V end was cut by 2 bases, the J end by 6 bases, with 13 bases between. The CDR3 is 14 residues long. The DNA read from the CDR3 is TGTGCCAGCAGTGAAAGGGGCCGGACAGATGGC. Translating it yields CASSERGRTDG. The CDR3 reads in full as CASSERGRTDGYTF.

As to this clone: The read is 3 residues too short to cover the CDR3 end, so that end is filled in from the germline J gene. J is TRBJ1-1 and V is TRBV5-1, with D perhaps TRBD1 (6 bases). The CDR3 is 14 amino acids. V lost 7 bases and J lost 5, with 18 bases in between. Germline values: CDR1 SGHRS, CDR2 YFSETQ. The CDR3 is CASGPGDRETEAFF. The part of the CDR3 DNA that was read is TGCGCCAGCGGACCAGGGGATCGTGAAACTGAA.

Comments on this clone: The missing CDR3 end, 3 residues past where the read stops, is filled in from the germline J gene. V gene TRBV6-1 combines with J gene TRBJ1-1; the D is unclear. This CDR3 spans 13 amino acids. Germline V lookup: CDR1 MNHNS, CDR2 SASEGT. Partial CDR3 DNA: TGTGCCAGCAGTGAAGCACTCTCCCCCGAG. It specifies CASSEALSPE. The CDR3 reads in full as CASSEALSPEAFF.

As concerns this clone: The CDR3 end is not reached by the read, which stops 3 residues before it; the germline J gene fills it in. J is TRBJ2-1 and V is TRBV19; perhaps TRBD2 as D (6 bases). The germline gives CDR1 LNHDA, CDR2 SQIVND (reference sequence). This CDR3 is 17 amino acids long. The V end was cut by 5 bases, the J end by 7 bases, with 24 bases between. The CDR3 sequence is CASSFDPGTAEANEQFF. The DNA read from the CDR3 is TGTGCCAGTAGTTTCGACCCCGGGACTGCCGAAGCAAATGAG.

Concerning this clone itself: The read ends 3 residues before the CDR3 terminus; that terminus is restored from the germline J gene. The chain is built from TRBV30 and TRBJ2-2; possible D gene TRBD2, 7 bases. The germline CDR1 and CDR2 sequences are GTSNPN and SVGIG (reference sequence). The CDR3 sequence is 15 residues long. V dropped 1 base and J dropped 3 bases, with 12 bases sitting between them. CDR3: CAWSALGGHTGELFF. Partial CDR3 DNA: TGTGCCTGGAGTGCTCTCGGGGGGCACACCGGGGAG.

The CDR3 region is CASSQTRESSYNEQFF. Incomplete CDR3 DNA: TGCGCCAGCAGCCAAACTAGGGAGAGCTCCTACAATGAG. The chain is built from TRBV5-1 and TRBJ2-1; a possible D gene is TRBD2 (5 bases). The sequenced fragment ends 3 residues before the CDR3 boundary, so the rest is inferred from the germline J gene. The germline gives CDR1 SGHRS, CDR2 YFSETQ. Trimming left V 4 bases short and J 0 bases short, with 14 bases between. The CDR3 sequence is 16 residues long.

As concerns this clone: The read ends 3 residues shy of where the CDR3 ends; the end is completed using the germline J gene. The J gene is TRBJ2-7, the V gene TRBV7-7; weak D call: TRBD2 (5 bases). Looked up from germline, CDR1 is SSHAT and CDR2 is FNYEAQ (reference sequence). V dropped 5 bases and J dropped 3 bases, with 11 bases sitting between them. The CDR3 consists of 13 residues. CDR3: CASSVIAGYEQYF. CDR3 DNA, as far as it was read: TGTGCCAGCAGCGTAATTGCGGGCTACGAG.

Of note for this clone: The read ends 3 residues early relative to the CDR3; the germline J gene fills the gap. The chain combines TRBV20-1 with TRBJ1-3, with D possibly being TRBD1 (5 bases). In germline, CDR1 is DFQATT, CDR2 SNEGSKA (reference sequence). V dropped 1 base and J dropped 1 base, with 8 bases sitting between them. CDR3 length: 14 residues. CDR3 residues: CSARVRGSGNTIYF. The CDR3 DNA, read in part, is TGCAGTGCTAGAGTAAGGGGTTCTGGAAACACC.

A remark on this clone: The read comes to an end 3 residues before the CDR3 does, leaving the germline J gene to fill in the end. The chain carries TRBV29-1 and TRBJ2-3; possible D gene TRBD2, 5 bases. V lost 6 bases and J 6 bases, leaving 25 bases between the germline ends. The CDR3 runs 16 residues. Germline CDR1 and CDR2: SQVTM and ANQGSEA. This chain's CDR3 is CSVPVGPRSPGDTQYF. The covered CDR3 bases are TGCAGCGTCCCGGTCGGGCCAAGATCCCCGGGGGATACG.

Concerning this clone: The read is 3 residues too short to cover the CDR3 end, so that end is filled in from the germline J gene. This chain joins TRBV7-2 and TRBJ1-5; D gene uncertain. The length of the CDR3 is 12 residues. The germline gives CDR1 SGHTA, CDR2 FQGNSA. CDR3 bases read: TGTGCCAGCAGCTTTGAGGGCACCCCC. Protein product: CASSFEGTP. The full CDR3 protein is CASSFEGTPQHF.

About this clone: Read data end 3 residues before the CDR3 end; the end is taken from the germline J gene. The chain uses TRBV19 and TRBJ1-2; D call uncertain. Germline lookup yields CDR1 LNHDA and CDR2 SQIVND (reference sequence). CDR3 length: 14 residues. Incomplete CDR3 DNA: TGTGCCAGTAGTCCTACGGCGGTTACCTACGAC. Protein product: CASSPTAVTYD. In full, the CDR3 is CASSPTAVTYDYTF. Combining the CDR3 with reference TRBV19 and TRBJ1-2 gives the whole variable domain DGGITQSPKYLFRKEGQNVTLSCEQNLNHDAMYWYRQDPGQGLRLIYYSQIVNDFQKGDIAEGYSVSREKKESFPLTVTSAQKNPTAFYLCASSPTAVTYDYTFGSGTRLTVV.

Turning to this clone: The read is 3 residues too short to cover the CDR3 end, so that end is filled in from the germline J gene. V is TRBV11-3 and J is TRBJ2-5; D gene ambiguous. V was trimmed by 0 bases and J by 2 bases, leaving 4 bases between them. Germline CDR1 and CDR2: SGHNT and YENEEA. This CDR3 has 13 amino acids. This CDR3 is CASSLDRQETQYF. The CDR3 bases that were read are TGTGCCAGCAGCTTAGACAGACAAGAGACC.

Incomplete CDR3 DNA: TGTGCCAGCAGCCGGGGACAGGGTTGC. Translation: CASSRGQGC. The full CDR3 sequence reads CASSRGQGCYTF. The J gene is TRBJ1-2, the V gene TRBV7-9, with 9 bases aligning to TRBD1. The read falls 3 residues short of the CDR3 end, and the missing part is taken from the germline J gene. The CDR3 sequence is 12 residues long. Germline V gene lookup returns CDR1 SEHNR and CDR2 FQNEAQ (reference sequence).

Remarks on this clone: Coverage ceases 3 residues before the CDR3 finishes, and the germline J gene fills in the end. The rearrangement links TRBV2 to TRBJ2-1; D possibly matches TRBD1 or TRBD2 (5 bases each). Trimming cost V 3 bases and J 8 bases, with 8 bases left between them. Germline V gene data show CDR1 as SNHLY and CDR2 as FYNNEI. The CDR3 is made up of 12 amino acids. CDR3 bases read: TGTGCCAGCAGTGAGAGGGGTGATGAG. Translated, it gives CASSERGDE. The full CDR3 is CASSERGDEQFF.

About this clone: With the read ending 3 residues before the CDR3 end, the germline J gene is used to fill in that end. V is TRBV5-1 and J is TRBJ2-1; TRBD2 matches at 15 bases. CDR1 and CDR2 (germline): SGHRS, YFSETQ. The J segment lost 9 bases and the V segment lost 4 bases, leaving 14 bases of the junction unmatched. The CDR3 is 18 residues long. The sequenced CDR3 bases are TGCGCCAGCAGCCGTCCCGGGACTAGCGGGGGGTCTTCCCTTGAG. This sequence encodes CASSRPGTSGGSSLE. The whole CDR3 is CASSRPGTSGGSSLEQFF. Looking up the rest from reference TRBV5-1 and TRBJ2-1 gives the full variable domain: KAGVTQTPRYLIKTRGQQVTLSCSPISGHRSVSWYQQTPGQGLQFLFEYFSETQRNKGNFPGRFSGRQFSNSRSEMNVSTLELGDSALYLCASSRPGTSGGSSLEQFFGPGTRLTVL.

Turning to this clone: The read comes to an end 3 residues before the CDR3 does, leaving the germline J gene to fill in the end. The chain recombines TRBV30 with TRBJ1-5; TRBD1 matches 9 bases. With V trimmed by 3 bases and J by 7 bases, 10 bases remained unmatched. This CDR3 is built from 15 residues. Germline V CDR1 and CDR2: GTSNPN, SVGIG (reference sequence). CDR3 protein: CAWSRAGTGSQPQHF. The covered CDR3 bases are TGTGCCTGGAGCCGAGCCGGGACAGGGAGCCAGCCC.